The 2 T cell receptor beta chains given below trace back to one sample, sequenced in a study of T cell responses to AZD1222 COVID-19 vaccine. Here immunoSEQ multiplex PCR was the method, and the copy in TCRdb shows in-frame clones only, minus some. Of about 140,000 clones in the sample, approximately 92% were seen once. This specimen was peripheral blood, taken on day 0 of AZD1222 vaccination. The source is an adult in good health.

The chain couples TRBV24-1 to TRBJ2-2; the D is unclear. Trimming pared 4 bases from V and 4 bases from J, leaving 9 bases between. The CDR3 length is 14 residues. Germline lookup yields CDR1 KGHDR and CDR2 SFDVKD. The chain's CDR3 is CATSDTDTTGELFF. CDR3 nucleotides: TGTGCCACCAGTGACACAGACACCACCGGGGAGCTGTTTTTT.

The chain carries TRBV19 and TRBJ1-1; TRBD1 aligns across 7 bases. Trimming cost V 7 bases and J 2 bases; bases outside gene matches: 13. The CDR3 has 16 residues. Germline assignment: CDR1 LNHDA and CDR2 SQIVND (reference sequence). The DNA of the CDR3 is TGTGCCAGTACCCCTCCAGGCGGGACAGTAAACACTGAAGCTTTCTTT. This sequence encodes CASTPPGGTVNTEAFF.